The 5 T cell receptor beta chains given below trace back to one sample, sequenced in a study of Ad26.COV2.S vaccination and SARS-CoV-2 variants. The treatment denotes: around 19 received Ad26.COV2.S at low or high dose, single or two shots; several received placebo; per-sample allocation not given. Specimen acquisition occurred on day 63 following the initial vaccine or placebo injection. TCRdb keeps only in-frame clones here, not all; method: immunoSEQ multiplex PCR. The sample carries around 350,000 clones, approximately 84% recorded once. The sample consisted of peripheral blood, taken in a trial of Ad26.COV2.S vaccine versus placebo. The receptors were gathered from a person between 18 and 60 years old who received the Ad26.COV2.S COVID-19 vaccine or a placebo.

The chain links TRBV30 to TRBJ2-3; weak D call: TRBD1 (5 bases). CDR1 is GTSNPN, CDR2 SVGIG, per germline (reference sequence). The V gene lost 0 bases and the J gene lost 2 bases, with 9 bases spanning the gap. This CDR3 is built from 14 residues. The CDR3 bases are TGTGCCTGGAGTGTGGGGCTTATCACAGATACGCAGTATTTT. Its translation is CAWSVGLITDTQYF.

This clone was counted between two and nine times. CDR3 DNA sequence: TGTGCCAGCAGAACCACAGGGAGCAGCAATCAGCCCCAGCATTTT. It encodes CASRTTGSSNQPQHF. V gene TRBV2 combines with J gene TRBJ1-5, with D maybe TRBD1 (6 bases). V was clipped by 6 bases and J by 1 base, with 13 bases between them. Germline-derived CDR1 and CDR2 are SNHLY and FYNNEI. The CDR3 loop spans 15 amino acids.

The chain is built from TRBV7-2 and TRBJ2-7; possibly TRBD1 for D (7 bases). Germline-derived CDR1 and CDR2 are SGHTA and FQGNSA. V was pared by 1 base and J by 4 bases, with 17 bases between. This CDR3 has 16 residues. The CDR3 sequence: CASSLEGGGGWYEQYF. In DNA form, the CDR3 reads TGTGCCAGCAGCTTAGAAGGCGGAGGGGGCTGGTACGAGCAGTACTTC. Using reference TRBV7-2 and TRBJ2-7 for the parts outside the CDR3, the full variable domain is GAGVSQSPSNKVTEKGKDVELRCDPISGHTALYWYRQSLGQGLEFLIYFQGNSAPDKSGLPSDRFSAERTGGSVSTLTIQRTQQEDSAVYLCASSLEGGGGWYEQYFGPGTRLTVT.

This chain connects TRBV12-3 or TRBV12-4 to TRBJ2-1; 7 bases fit TRBD2. This CDR3 region has 13 residues. V trimming: 5 bases; J trimming: 8 bases; junction bases outside the gene matches: 6. DNA for the CDR3: TGTGCCAGCAGTCGGGCCCGGGGGGATGAGCAGTTCTTC. Its protein product is CASSRARGDEQFF.

CDR3 in DNA: TGTGCCAGCAGTTACAGGGTTTTAGAAAAACTGTTTTTT. Amino acid sequence: CASSYRVLEKLFF. V and J are TRBV12-3 or TRBV12-4 and TRBJ1-4, with D possibly being TRBD1 (6 bases). V lost 4 bases to trimming and J lost 8 bases, with 11 bases between them. The CDR3 is made up of 13 amino acids.